This T cell receptor beta chain was recovered during a study of blood T cells in healthy people across ages. Looking at the study overall: Template switching picked up about one barcoded beta molecule for each two T cells. Overall study results and limits: Per million T cells, TCR beta diversity dropped roughly linearly as age increased.

As to this clonotype: Its antigen is unknown.

A second PCR, run for roughly 7 to 12 cycles, used a sample-barcoded 5' primer plus a J-beta primer mix. Each CDR3 protein is one row after TCRdb ran MiXCR on the 5' RACE reads. The data show some 1,800,000 distinct CDR3 sequences, roughly two fifths seen once. Donors ranged from about 6 to 95 years old and were healthy Caucasians in Russia. The CDR3 sequence is 15 residues long. Trimming cost V 7 bases and J 0 bases, with 16 bases left between them. CDR1 and CDR2 (germline): SNHLY, FYNNEI. The chain links TRBV2 to TRBJ2-7; no definite D call. The sample was blood. The sequence derives from a human donor in good health. CDR3 sequence reads: CASNRPERSSYEQYF. CDR3 sequence (DNA): TGTGCCAGCAATCGGCCAGAGAGAAGCTCCTACGAGCAGTACTTC.